The present T cell receptor beta chain was sequenced within a study of blood T cell repertoires in COVID-19. Study as a whole: There were acute and convalescent COVID-19 samples, and they came from the United States, Italy and Spain. PBMCs, B-cell-depleted T cells, or T cells were the source of the cDNA or gDNA that made up the material.

The assay was immunoSEQ multiplex PCR, and TCRdb's table has in-frame clones only and misses some. The sample comprises approximately 72,000 clones, about 85% of which are singletons, and about a third rests with the top ten. Source material: peripheral blood. This sequence was found in a woman aged 80 or older with active or convalescent COVID-19.

The CDR3 DNA reads as TGTGCCTGGAGCGGCGGGAGGGCTGAAGCTTTCTTT. Translating it yields CAWSGGRAEAFF. The chain employs TRBV30 and TRBJ1-1, with D unclear. Trimming cost V 3 bases and J 6 bases, with 11 bases left between them. The CDR3 totals 12 residues. The V gene's germline CDR1 is GTSNPN and CDR2 SVGIG (reference sequence).